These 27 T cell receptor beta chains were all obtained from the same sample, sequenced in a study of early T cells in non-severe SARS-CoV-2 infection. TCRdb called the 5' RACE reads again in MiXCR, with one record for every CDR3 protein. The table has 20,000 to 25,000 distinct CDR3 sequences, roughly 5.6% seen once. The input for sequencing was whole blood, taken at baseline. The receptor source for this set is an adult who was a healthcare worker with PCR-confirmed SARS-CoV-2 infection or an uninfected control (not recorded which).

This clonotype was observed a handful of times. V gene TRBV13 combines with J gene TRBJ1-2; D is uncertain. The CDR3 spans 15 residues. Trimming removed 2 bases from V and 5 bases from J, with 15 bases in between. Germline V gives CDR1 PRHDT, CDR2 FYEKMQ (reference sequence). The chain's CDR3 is CASSLTPDQQYGYTF. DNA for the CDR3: TGTGCCAGCAGCTTAACGCCAGACCAGCAGTATGGCTACACCTTC.

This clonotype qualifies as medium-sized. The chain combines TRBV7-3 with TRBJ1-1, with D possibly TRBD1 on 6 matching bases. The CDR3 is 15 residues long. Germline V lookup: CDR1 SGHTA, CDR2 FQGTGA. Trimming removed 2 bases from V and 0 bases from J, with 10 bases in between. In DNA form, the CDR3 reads TGTGCCAGCAGCTTAGGGCAGGGGATGAACACTGAAGCTTTCTTT. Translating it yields CASSLGQGMNTEAFF.

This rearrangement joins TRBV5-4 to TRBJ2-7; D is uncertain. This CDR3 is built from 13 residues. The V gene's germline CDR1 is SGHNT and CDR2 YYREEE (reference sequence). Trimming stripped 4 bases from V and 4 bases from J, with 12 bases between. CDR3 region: CASSPGDVYEQYF. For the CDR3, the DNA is TGTGCCAGCAGCCCCGGTGACGTATACGAGCAGTACTTC.

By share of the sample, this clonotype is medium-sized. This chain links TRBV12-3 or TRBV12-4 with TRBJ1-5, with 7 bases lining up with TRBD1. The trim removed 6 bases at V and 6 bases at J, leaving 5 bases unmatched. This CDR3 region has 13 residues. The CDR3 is CASSTGERQPQHF. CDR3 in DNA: TGTGCCAGCAGCACAGGGGAACGTCAGCCCCAGCATTTT.

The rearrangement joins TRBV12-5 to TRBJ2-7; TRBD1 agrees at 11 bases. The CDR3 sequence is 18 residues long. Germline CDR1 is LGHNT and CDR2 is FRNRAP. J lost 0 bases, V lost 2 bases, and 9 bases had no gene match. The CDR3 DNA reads TGTGCTAGTGGTTTGACTCCTTCAGGGACAGGGGGCTCCTACGAGCAGTACTTC. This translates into CASGLTPSGTGGSYEQYF.

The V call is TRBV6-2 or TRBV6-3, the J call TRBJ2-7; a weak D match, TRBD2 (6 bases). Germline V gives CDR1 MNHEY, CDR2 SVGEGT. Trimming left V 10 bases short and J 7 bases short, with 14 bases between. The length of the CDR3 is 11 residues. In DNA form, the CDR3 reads TGTGCCACCAGCGGGTTTTTAGAGCAGTACTTC. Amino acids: CATSGFLEQYF.

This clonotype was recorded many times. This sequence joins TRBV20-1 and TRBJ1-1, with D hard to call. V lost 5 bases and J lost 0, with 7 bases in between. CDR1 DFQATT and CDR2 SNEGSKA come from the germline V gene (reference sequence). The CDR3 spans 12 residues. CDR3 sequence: CSAHLLNTEAFF. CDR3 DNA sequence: TGCAGTGCTCATCTTCTGAACACTGAAGCTTTCTTT.

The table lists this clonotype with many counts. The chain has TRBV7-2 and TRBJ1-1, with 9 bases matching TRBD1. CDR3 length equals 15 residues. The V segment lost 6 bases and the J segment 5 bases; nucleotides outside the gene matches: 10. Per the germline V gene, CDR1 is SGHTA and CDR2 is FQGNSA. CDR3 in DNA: TGTGCCAGCAGTCGCCGGGACAGGGATGGAACTGAAGCTTTCTTT. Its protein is CASSRRDRDGTEAFF.

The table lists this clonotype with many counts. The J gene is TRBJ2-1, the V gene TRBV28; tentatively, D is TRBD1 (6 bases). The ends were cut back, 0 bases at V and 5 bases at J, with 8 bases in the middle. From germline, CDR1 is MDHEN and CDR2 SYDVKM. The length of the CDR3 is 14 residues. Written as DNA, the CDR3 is TGTGCCAGCAGTTTATGGGCAGGGGACAATGAGCAGTTCTTC. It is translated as CASSLWAGDNEQFF.

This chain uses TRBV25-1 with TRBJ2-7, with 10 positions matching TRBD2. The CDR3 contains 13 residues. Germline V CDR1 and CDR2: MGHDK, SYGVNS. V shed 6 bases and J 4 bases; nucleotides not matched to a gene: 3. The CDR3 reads CASSLAGAYEQYF. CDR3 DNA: TGTGCCAGCAGCCTAGCGGGGGCTTACGAGCAGTACTTC.

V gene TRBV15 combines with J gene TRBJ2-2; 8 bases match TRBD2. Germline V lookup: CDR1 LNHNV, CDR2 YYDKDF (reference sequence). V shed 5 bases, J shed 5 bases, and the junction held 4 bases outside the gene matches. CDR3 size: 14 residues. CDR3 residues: CATSGVAGTGELFF. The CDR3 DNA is TGTGCCACCAGCGGGGTAGCGGGGACCGGGGAGCTGTTTTTT. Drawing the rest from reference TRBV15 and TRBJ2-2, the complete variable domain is DAMVIQNPRYQVTQFGKPVTLSCSQTLNHNVMYWYQQKSSQAPKLLFHYYDKDFNNEADTPDNFQSRRPNTSFCFLDIRSPGLGDTAMYLCATSGVAGTGELFFGEGSRLTVL.

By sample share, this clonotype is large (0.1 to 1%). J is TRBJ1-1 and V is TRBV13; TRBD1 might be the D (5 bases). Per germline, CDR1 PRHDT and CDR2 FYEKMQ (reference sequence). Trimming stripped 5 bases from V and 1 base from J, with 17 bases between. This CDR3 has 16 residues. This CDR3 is CASSPMGQPGNTEAFF. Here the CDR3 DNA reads TGTGCCAGCAGCCCAATGGGGCAGCCGGGGAACACTGAAGCTTTCTTT.

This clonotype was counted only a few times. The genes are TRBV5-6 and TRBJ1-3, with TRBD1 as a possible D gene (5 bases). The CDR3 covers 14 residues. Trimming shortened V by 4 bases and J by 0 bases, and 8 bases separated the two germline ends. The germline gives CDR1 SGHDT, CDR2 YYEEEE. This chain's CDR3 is CASSRTNSGNTIYF. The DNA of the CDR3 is TGTGCCAGCAGCCGGACAAACTCTGGAAACACCATATATTTT.

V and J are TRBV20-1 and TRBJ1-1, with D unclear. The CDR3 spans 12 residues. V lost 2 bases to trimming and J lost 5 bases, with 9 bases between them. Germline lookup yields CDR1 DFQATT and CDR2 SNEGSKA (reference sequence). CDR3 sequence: CSARIGQTEAFF. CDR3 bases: TGCAGTGCTAGAATCGGCCAGACTGAAGCTTTCTTT.

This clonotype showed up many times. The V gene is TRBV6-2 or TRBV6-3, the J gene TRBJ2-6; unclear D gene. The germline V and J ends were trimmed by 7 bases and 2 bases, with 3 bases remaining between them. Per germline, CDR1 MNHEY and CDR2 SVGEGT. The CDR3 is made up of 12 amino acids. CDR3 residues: CASMTGANVLTF. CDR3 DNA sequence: TGTGCCAGCATGACTGGGGCCAACGTCCTGACTTTC.

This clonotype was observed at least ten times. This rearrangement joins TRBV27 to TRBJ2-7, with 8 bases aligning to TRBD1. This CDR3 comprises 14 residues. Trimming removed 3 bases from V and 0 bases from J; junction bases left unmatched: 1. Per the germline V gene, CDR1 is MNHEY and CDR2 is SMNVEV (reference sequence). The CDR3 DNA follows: TGTGCCAGCAGTTTGGACAGGGTCTCCTACGAGCAGTACTTC. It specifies CASSLDRVSYEQYF.

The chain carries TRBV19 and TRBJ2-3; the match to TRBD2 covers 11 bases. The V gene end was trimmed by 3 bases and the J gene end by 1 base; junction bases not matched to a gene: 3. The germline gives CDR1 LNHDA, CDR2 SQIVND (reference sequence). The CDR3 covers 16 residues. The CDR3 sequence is CASSIQTSGGTDTQYF. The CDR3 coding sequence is TGTGCCAGTAGTATTCAGACTAGCGGGGGCACAGATACGCAGTATTTT.

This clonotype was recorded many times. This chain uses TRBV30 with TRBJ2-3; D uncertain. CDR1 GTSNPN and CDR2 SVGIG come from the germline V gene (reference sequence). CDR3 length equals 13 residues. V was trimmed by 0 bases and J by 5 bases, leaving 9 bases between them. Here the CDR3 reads CAWSVQSGDTQYF. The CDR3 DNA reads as TGTGCCTGGAGTGTACAGTCTGGAGATACGCAGTATTTT.

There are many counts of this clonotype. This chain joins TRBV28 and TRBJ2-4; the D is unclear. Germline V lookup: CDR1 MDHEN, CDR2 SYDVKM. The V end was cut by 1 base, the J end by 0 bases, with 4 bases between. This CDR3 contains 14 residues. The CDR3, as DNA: TGTGCCAGCAGTTTATTCCTAGCCAAAAACATTCAGTACTTC. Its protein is CASSLFLAKNIQYF. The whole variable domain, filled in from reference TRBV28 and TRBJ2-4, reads DVKVTQSSRYLVKRTGEKVFLECVQDMDHENMFWYRQDPGLGLRLIYFSYDVKMKEKGDIPEGYSVSREKKERFSLILESASTNQTSMYLCASSLFLAKNIQYFGAGTRLSVL.

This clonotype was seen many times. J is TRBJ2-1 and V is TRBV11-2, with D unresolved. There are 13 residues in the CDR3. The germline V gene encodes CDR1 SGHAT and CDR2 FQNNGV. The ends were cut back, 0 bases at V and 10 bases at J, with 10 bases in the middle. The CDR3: CASSLDQPREQFF. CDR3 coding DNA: TGTGCCAGCAGCTTAGATCAACCTCGGGAGCAGTTCTTC.

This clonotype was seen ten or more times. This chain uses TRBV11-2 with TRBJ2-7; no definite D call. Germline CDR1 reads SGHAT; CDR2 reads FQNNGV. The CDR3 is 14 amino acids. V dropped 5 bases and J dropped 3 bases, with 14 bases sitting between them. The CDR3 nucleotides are TGTGCCAGCAGCCTCGGTCTGCGCCTCTACGAGCAGTACTTC. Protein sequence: CASSLGLRLYEQYF.

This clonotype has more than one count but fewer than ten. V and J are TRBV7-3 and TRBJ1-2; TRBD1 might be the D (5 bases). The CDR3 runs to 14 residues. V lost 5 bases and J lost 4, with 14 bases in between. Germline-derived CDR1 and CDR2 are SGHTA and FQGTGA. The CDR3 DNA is TGTGCCAGCAGCCCCGCCCCCGGGGGCTATGGCTACACCTTC. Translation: CASSPAPGGYGYTF.

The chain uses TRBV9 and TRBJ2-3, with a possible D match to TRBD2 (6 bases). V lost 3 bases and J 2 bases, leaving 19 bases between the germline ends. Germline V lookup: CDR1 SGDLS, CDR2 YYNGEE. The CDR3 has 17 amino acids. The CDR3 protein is CASSGSDGGNPTDTQYF. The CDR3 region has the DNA TGTGCCAGCAGCGGAAGCGACGGAGGGAACCCCACAGATACGCAGTATTTT.

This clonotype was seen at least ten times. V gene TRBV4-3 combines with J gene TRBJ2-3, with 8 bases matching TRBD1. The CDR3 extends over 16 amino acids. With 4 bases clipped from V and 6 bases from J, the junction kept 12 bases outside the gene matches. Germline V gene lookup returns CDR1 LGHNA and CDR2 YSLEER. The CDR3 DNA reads TGCGCCAGCAGCCGTTTATCGACAGGGGTCATCGATACGCAGTATTTT. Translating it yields CASSRLSTGVIDTQYF.

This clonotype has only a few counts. CDR3 protein: CASSLEERTGYTF. In DNA, the CDR3 is TGTGCCAGCAGCTTAGAGGAACGGACTGGCTACACCTTC. The chain links TRBV7-9 to TRBJ1-2; unclear D gene. The CDR3 consists of 13 residues. The germline V gene has CDR1 SEHNR and CDR2 FQNEAQ (reference sequence). Between the trimmed V and J ends, which lost 1 base and 7 bases, there was a span of 10 bases.

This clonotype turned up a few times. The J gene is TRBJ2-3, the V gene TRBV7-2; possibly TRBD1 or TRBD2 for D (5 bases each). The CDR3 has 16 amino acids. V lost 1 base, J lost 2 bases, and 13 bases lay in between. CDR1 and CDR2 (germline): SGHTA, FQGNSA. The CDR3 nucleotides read TGTGCCAGCAGCTTAGAAGTGGGGGAATTCACAGATACGCAGTATTTT. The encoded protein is CASSLEVGEFTDTQYF.

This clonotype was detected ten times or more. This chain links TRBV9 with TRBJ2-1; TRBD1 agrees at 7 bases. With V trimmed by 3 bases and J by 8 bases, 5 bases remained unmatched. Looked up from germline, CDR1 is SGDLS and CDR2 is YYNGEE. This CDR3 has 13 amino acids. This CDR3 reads CASSAGTVHEQFF. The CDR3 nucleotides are TGTGCCAGCAGCGCCGGGACAGTCCATGAGCAGTTCTTC.